Listed below are T cell receptor beta chains from one sample, sequenced in a study of neoadjuvant nivolumab and ipilimumab in lung cancer. Only in-frame clones appear in the TCRdb table, and some are missing; sequencing was by immunoSEQ multiplex PCR. Seen here are some 38,000 clones, 89% observed once, and the top ten hold approximately 3.4%. This specimen consisted of peripheral blood, obtained before neoadjuvant nivolumab, alone or with ipilimumab. The receptors originated from an adult with non-small cell lung cancer. Both conserved end residues are part of each CDR3. D genes are given only for firm matches. Rows may omit the clone size; those that give it use once, few, many or a size class.

d_gene	j_gene	v_gene	abundance	len	CDR3aa	CDR3nt
TRBD2	TRBJ2-7	TRBV4-1	NA	16	CASSQGTSGGNYEQYF	TGCGCCAGCAGCCAAGGGACTAGCGGGGGTAACTACGAGCAGTACTTC
NA	TRBJ2-5	TRBV11-3	NA	14	CASSEGGPSETQYF	TGTGCCAGCTCCGAGGGGGGGCCGAGTGAGACCCAGTACTTC
NA	TRBJ2-7	TRBV4-1	NA	16	CASSQEEAGDSYEQYF	TGCGCCAGCAGCCAAGAGGAGGCAGGGGACTCCTACGAGCAGTACTTC
NA	TRBJ1-1	TRBV9	NA	14	CASTRATENTEAFF	TGTGCCAGCACCCGTGCGACAGAGAACACTGAAGCTTTCTTT
TRBD2	TRBJ2-1	TRBV6-5	NA	15	CASSLSGTSYNEQFF	TGTGCCAGCAGCCTTAGCGGGACATCCTACAATGAGCAGTTCTTC
NA	TRBJ2-7	TRBV7-2	NA	14	CASSRNGNYDEQYF	TGTGCCAGCAGCCGAAACGGAAATTACGACGAGCAGTACTTC
NA	TRBJ2-7	TRBV6-1	NA	11	CASRWDYEQYF	TGTGCCAGCAGGTGGGACTACGAGCAGTACTTC
NA	TRBJ2-7	TRBV7-2	NA	15	CASSLAAGETYEQYF	TGTGCCAGCAGCTTGGCAGCGGGCGAGACCTACGAGCAGTACTTC
NA	TRBJ2-3	TRBV5-1	NA	14	CASSLGLFTDTQYF	TGCGCCAGCAGCTTGGGACTCTTCACAGATACGCAGTATTTT
TRBD2	TRBJ2-1	TRBV29-1	NA	12	CSAGTSVNEQFF	TGCAGCGCCGGGACTAGTGTAAATGAGCAGTTCTTC
NA	TRBJ2-1	TRBV7-2	NA	14	CASSLETGRDEQFF	TGTGCCAGCAGCTTAGAAACAGGGCGGGATGAGCAGTTCTTC
NA	TRBJ2-7	TRBV5-4	NA	12	CASSMDGYEQYF	TGTGCCAGCAGCATGGACGGTTACGAGCAGTACTTC
NA	TRBJ1-5	TRBV11-2	NA	14	CASSLGLGGQPQHF	TGTGCCAGCAGCTTAGGGTTGGGGGGTCAGCCCCAGCATTTT
NA	TRBJ1-2	TRBV4-1	NA	14	CASSQAIGVYGYTF	TGCGCCAGCAGCCAAGCGATAGGGGTCTATGGCTACACCTTC
TRBD1	TRBJ2-7	TRBV5-4	NA	16	CASSWGGTGASYEQYF	TGTGCCAGCAGTTGGGGCGGGACAGGGGCCTCCTACGAGCAGTACTTC
NA	TRBJ2-7	TRBV6-1	few	15	CASSEARQSVGEQYF	TGTGCCAGCAGTGAAGCTAGGCAGTCTGTGGGGGAGCAGTACTTC
TRBD2	TRBJ2-2	TRBV2	NA	17	CASSELAGGPGTGELFF	TGTGCCAGCAGTGAGTTAGCGGGAGGGCCAGGCACCGGGGAGCTGTTTTTT
NA	TRBJ2-3	TRBV28	NA	16	CASKRGGASGTDTQYF	TGTGCCAGCAAGAGGGGGGGAGCCTCTGGCACAGATACGCAGTATTTT
NA	TRBJ2-6	TRBV30	NA	15	CAWRPARVGANVLTF	TGTGCCTGGAGACCCGCCCGTGTCGGGGCCAACGTCCTGACTTTC
NA	TRBJ2-3	TRBV14	NA	13	CASSQFGADTQYF	TGTGCCAGCAGCCAATTCGGGGCAGATACGCAGTATTTT
NA	TRBJ2-2	TRBV14	NA	18	CASSQDRLGAVGSGELFF	TGTGCCAGCAGCCAAGATAGATTGGGAGCAGTGGGCTCCGGGGAGCTGTTTTTT
NA	TRBJ1-2	TRBV7-8	NA	15	CASSLWGGSRGGYTF	TGTGCCAGCAGCTTATGGGGTGGGAGCCGCGGTGGCTACACCTTC
NA	TRBJ2-7	TRBV7-2	NA	14	CASSLPGLQYEQYF	TGTGCCAGCAGCTTACCGGGACTGCAATACGAGCAGTACTTC
NA	TRBJ2-1	TRBV20-1	NA	10	CSAKTSSEIF	TGCAGTGCTAAGACTAGTAGCGAGATCTTC
NA	TRBJ2-5	TRBV30	NA	14	CAWSVWGVGETQYF	TGTGCCTGGAGTGTATGGGGTGTGGGGGAGACCCAGTACTTC
NA	TRBJ2-7	TRBV30	once	14	CAWSVSVSVDEQYF	TGTGCCTGGAGTGTAAGCGTGTCAGTAGACGAGCAGTACTTC
TRBD2	TRBJ2-7	TRBV5-4	NA	18	CASSRVGTSGSLLGEQYF	TGTGCCAGCAGTCGAGTCGGGACTAGCGGGAGTCTTCTTGGCGAGCAGTACTTC
NA	TRBJ2-2	TRBV6-4	few	12	CASRSGTGELFF	TGTGCCAGCAGGAGTGGCACCGGGGAGCTGTTTTTT
TRBD1	TRBJ1-2	TRBV7-2	NA	15	CASSLMGQGSYGYTF	TGTGCCAGCAGCTTAATGGGACAGGGATCGTATGGCTACACCTTC
TRBD2	TRBJ2-2	TRBV11-3	NA	17	CASSLGRDYSYTGELFF	TGTGCCAGCAGCTTAGGTCGGGACTACTCATATACCGGGGAGCTGTTTTTT
NA	TRBJ2-3	TRBV10-3	NA	13	CAIAGQSTDTQYF	TGTGCCATCGCGGGGCAGAGCACAGATACGCAGTATTTT
NA	TRBJ1-1	TRBV7-8	NA	14	CASSLGTANTEAFF	TGTGCCAGCAGCTTAGGGACGGCGAACACTGAAGCTTTCTTT
NA	TRBJ1-5	TRBV5-1	NA	14	CASSRDGDNQPQHF	TGCGCCAGCAGCAGAGACGGAGACAATCAGCCCCAGCATTTT
NA	TRBJ2-1	TRBV11-2	NA	12	CASSSAYNEQFF	TGTGCCAGCAGCTCCGCCTACAATGAGCAGTTCTTC
NA	TRBJ1-1	TRBV18	NA	14	CASSPRSQNTEAFF	TGTGCCAGCTCACCAAGAAGTCAGAACACTGAAGCTTTCTTT
NA	TRBJ1-2	TRBV7-9	NA	15	CASSLLRASGYGYTF	TGTGCCAGCAGCTTACTCCGGGCCTCTGGGTATGGCTACACCTTC
NA	TRBJ2-7	TRBV7-2	NA	15	CASSLAEGLMYEQYF	TGTGCCAGCAGCTTAGCAGAGGGTCTGATGTACGAGCAGTACTTC
TRBD2	TRBJ2-1	TRBV4-2	NA	16	CASSQDGTSWDNEQFF	TGTGCCAGCAGCCAAGACGGGACTAGCTGGGACAATGAGCAGTTCTTC
TRBD2	TRBJ2-2	TRBV6-4	NA	17	CASSDPLGKRDTGELFF	TGTGCCAGCAGTGACCCCTTAGGGAAGCGGGATACCGGGGAGCTGTTTTTT
TRBD2	TRBJ2-7	TRBV5-6	NA	18	CASTLTSGSRGVSDEQYF	TGTGCCAGCACCCTGACTAGCGGGAGCAGAGGAGTGAGTGACGAGCAGTACTTC